The 25 T cell receptor beta chains listed next were all sequenced from one sample in a study of T-cell memory formation after mild COVID-19. TCRdb re-called the 5' RACE reads with MiXCR, one entry per CDR3 protein. This sample has roughly 400,000 distinct CDR3 sequences, with 20% to 25% found just once. Sequences were obtained from PBMCs or a T cell subset sorted from them (not recorded which). These receptor sequences come from an adult woman who had mild COVID-19 (a few samples of this study predate the infection). Cell type and time point are not known.

This clonotype was seen at least ten times. The rearrangement joins TRBV15 to TRBJ2-5, with D uncertain. V dropped 6 bases and J dropped 2 bases, with 4 bases sitting between them. The CDR3 covers 11 residues. Per germline, CDR1 LNHNV and CDR2 YYDKDF (reference sequence). CDR3: CATSKQETQYF. The CDR3 nucleotides read TGTGCCACCAGTAAACAAGAGACCCAGTACTTC.

The gene calls are TRBV2 and TRBJ2-5; D perhaps matches TRBD1 (6 bases). V lost 8 bases and J lost 6, with 16 bases in between. The germline CDR1 and CDR2 sequences are SNHLY and FYNNEI. This CDR3 is 13 amino acids long. CDR3 loop: CASATNQGKTQYF. The CDR3 nucleotides read TGTGCCAGCGCTACTAATCAGGGGAAGACCCAGTACTTC.

There are a few counts of this clonotype. The chain combines TRBV5-1 with TRBJ1-1; D ambiguous. CDR1 and CDR2 (germline): SGHRS, YFSETQ. V was clipped by 4 bases and J by 1 base, with 8 bases between them. The CDR3 is made up of 13 amino acids. CDR3 region: CASSGEWNTEAFF. CDR3 in DNA: TGCGCCAGCAGCGGGGAATGGAACACTGAAGCTTTCTTT. The full variable domain, its missing parts supplied by reference TRBV5-1 and TRBJ1-1, is KAGVTQTPRYLIKTRGQQVTLSCSPISGHRSVSWYQQTPGQGLQFLFEYFSETQRNKGNFPGRFSGRQFSNSRSEMNVSTLELGDSALYLCASSGEWNTEAFFGQGTRLTVV.

The chain carries TRBV7-6 and TRBJ2-5, with 8 bases lining up with TRBD2. J was trimmed by 3 bases and V by 1 base; bases with no gene match: 7. The CDR3 is 16 amino acids. Looked up from germline, CDR1 is SGHVS and CDR2 is FNYEAQ. Written as DNA, the CDR3 is TGTGCCAGCAGCTTAGGGGTGCGGGAGGCCAAAGAGACCCAGTACTTC. Amino acids: CASSLGVREAKETQYF. Supplemented by reference TRBV7-6 and TRBJ2-5, the full variable domain reads GAGVSQSPRYKVTKRGQDVALRCDPISGHVSLYWYRQALGQGPEFLTYFNYEAQQDKSGLPNDRFSAERPEGSISTLTIQRTEQRDSAMYRCASSLGVREAKETQYFGPGTRLLVL.

The CDR3 is CASSLEASGRPPPIYNEQFF. For the CDR3, the DNA is TGTGCCAGCAGCTTAGAGGCTAGCGGGAGGCCACCTCCGATCTACAATGAGCAGTTCTTC. The gene calls are TRBV11-3 and TRBJ2-1, with 11 positions matching TRBD2. CDR1 is SGHNT and CDR2 is YENEEA in the germline V gene. The CDR3 has 20 residues. The V gene end was trimmed by 0 bases and the J gene end by 3 bases; junction bases not matched to a gene: 13.

This chain joins TRBV18 and TRBJ2-1; TRBD1 might be the D (5 bases). V lost 1 base and J 5 bases, leaving 9 bases between the germline ends. Per the germline V gene, CDR1 is KGHSH and CDR2 is LQKENI. CDR3 size: 14 residues. The CDR3 protein is CASSPQGRNNEQFF. The CDR3, as DNA: TGTGCCAGCTCACCACAGGGGCGCAACAATGAGCAGTTCTTC.

This clonotype has more than one count but fewer than ten. J is TRBJ1-4 and V is TRBV4-1, with D possibly TRBD1 on 5 matching bases. CDR3 length equals 15 residues. CDR1 is MGHRA, CDR2 YSYEKL, per germline. The V end lost 4 bases, the J end lost 3 bases, and 12 bases lay between the germline ends. This CDR3 reads CASSPEGTANEKLFF. The CDR3 DNA is TGCGCCAGCAGCCCAGAGGGGACGGCTAATGAAAAACTGTTTTTT.

The CDR3 region has the DNA TGTGCCAGCAGTGACGTGGGCCACGGGGAGCTGTTTTTT. Translated, it gives CASSDVGHGELFF. The rearrangement links TRBV2 to TRBJ2-2; unclear D gene. The V end was cut by 3 bases, the J end by 7 bases, with 9 bases between. The CDR3 has 13 amino acids. Germline assignment: CDR1 SNHLY and CDR2 FYNNEI.

In DNA form, the CDR3 reads TGTGCCAGCGCCTCACAGTGGGACAATGAGCAGTTCTTC. Residues: CASASQWDNEQFF. The gene calls are TRBV7-2 and TRBJ2-1; D call uncertain. This CDR3 contains 13 residues. Trimming pared 8 bases from V and 5 bases from J, leaving 13 bases between. Germline CDR1 reads SGHTA; CDR2 reads FQGNSA.

The V call is TRBV14, the J call TRBJ1-6, with D uncertain. The germline V gene has CDR1 SGHDN and CDR2 FVKESK. Trimming removed 0 bases from V and 7 bases from J, with 10 bases in between. The CDR3 spans 15 residues. CDR3 region: CASSQDLGRNSPLHF. The CDR3 DNA is TGTGCCAGCAGCCAAGATTTAGGCCGAAATTCACCCCTCCACTTT.

This clonotype was detected only a few times. The chain couples TRBV9 to TRBJ2-7, with D tentatively TRBD2 (6 bases). From germline, CDR1 is SGDLS and CDR2 YYNGEE. Trimming stripped 3 bases from V and 2 bases from J, with 12 bases between. The CDR3 covers 14 residues. CDR3 residues: CASSAGGPTYEQYF. Written as DNA, the CDR3 is TGTGCCAGCAGCGCCGGGGGACCCACCTACGAGCAGTACTTC.

This clonotype was observed a few times. This sequence joins TRBV7-6 and TRBJ2-7; the D call may be TRBD1 or TRBD2 (5 bases each). Germline loops: CDR1 SGHVS, CDR2 FNYEAQ. The CDR3 spans 16 residues. V was trimmed by 1 base and J by 0 bases, leaving 13 bases between them. The CDR3 bases are TGTGCCAGCAGCTTAGTTGGGGGAGCGCCCTCCTACGAGCAGTACTTC. Residues: CASSLVGGAPSYEQYF.

There are a few counts of this clonotype. The chain links TRBV24-1 to TRBJ2-3, with TRBD2 as a possible D gene (5 bases). Germline V gene lookup returns CDR1 KGHDR and CDR2 SFDVKD. The germline V and J ends were trimmed by 3 bases and 8 bases, with 17 bases remaining between them. This CDR3 is 15 amino acids long. CDR3 nucleotide sequence: TGTGCCACCAGTGATAGGAGCGGTCCGGTTTCTACGCAGTATTTT. This translates into CATSDRSGPVSTQYF.

The gene calls are TRBV12-3 or TRBV12-4 and TRBJ1-2; D is possibly TRBD1 (6 bases). This CDR3 region has 14 residues. V was trimmed by 1 base and J by 5 bases, leaving 11 bases between them. The CDR3 DNA sequence: TGTGCCAGCAGTTTAGTCGGGACACCTTATGGCTACACCTTC. This sequence encodes CASSLVGTPYGYTF.

The sample holds a few counts of this clonotype. This chain joins TRBV7-9 and TRBJ1-6; TRBD1 might be the D (6 bases). This CDR3 is 17 amino acids long. The V gene's germline CDR1 is SEHNR and CDR2 FQNEAQ (reference sequence). Trimming took off 1 base at V and 4 bases at J, with 14 bases between the two ends. CDR3: CASSLVAPGAYNSPLHF. CDR3 bases: TGTGCCAGCAGCTTAGTTGCTCCGGGGGCATATAATTCACCCCTCCACTTT.

This clonotype came up a few times. The CDR3 region has the DNA TGTGCCAGCAGCCCCCGAGGGATCCCCTACGAGCAGTACTTC. Amino acid sequence: CASSPRGIPYEQYF. The chain is built from TRBV7-9 and TRBJ2-7; a possible D gene is TRBD2 (5 bases). Germline V CDR1 and CDR2: SEHNR, FQNEAQ (reference sequence). The CDR3 sequence is 14 residues long. The V and J ends lost 5 bases and 2 bases respectively, with 13 bases between them.

This clonotype was seen only a few times. V and J are TRBV14 and TRBJ2-2, with 7 bases aligning to TRBD2. V gave up 1 base and J gave up 3 bases; unmatched junction bases: 8. CDR1 and CDR2 (germline): SGHDN, FVKESK. The CDR3 loop spans 17 amino acids. CDR3 nucleotide sequence: TGTGCCAGCAGCCAAGGTCTCCTAGCGGAATACACCGGGGAGCTGTTTTTT. It encodes CASSQGLLAEYTGELFF.

This chain links TRBV5-1 with TRBJ2-7; no definite D call. Germline V gene data show CDR1 as SGHRS and CDR2 as YFSETQ. CDR3 length equals 15 residues. V lost 4 bases, J lost 3 bases, and 17 bases lay in between. The CDR3 bases are TGCGCCAGCAGCCTTAGATGGGTTGGGGTCTACGAGCAGTACTTC. It is translated as CASSLRWVGVYEQYF.

This rearrangement joins TRBV18 to TRBJ2-2; 9 bases fit TRBD1. The trim removed 5 bases at V and 3 bases at J, leaving 4 bases unmatched. The CDR3 has 15 residues. Germline V gives CDR1 KGHSH, CDR2 LQKENI. The CDR3 sequence: CASSIRQGDTGELFF. The CDR3 DNA is TGTGCCAGCTCAATACGACAGGGGGACACCGGGGAGCTGTTTTTT. Supplemented by reference TRBV18 and TRBJ2-2, the full variable domain reads NAGVMQNPRHLVRRRGQEARLRCSPMKGHSHVYWYRQLPEEGLKFMVYLQKENIIDESGMPKERFSAEFPKEGPSILRIQQVVRGDSAAYFCASSIRQGDTGELFFGEGSRLTVL.

The chain uses TRBV12-3 or TRBV12-4 and TRBJ1-1; maybe TRBD1 (5 bases). Trimming removed 4 bases at V and 0 bases at J, with 12 bases between. CDR3 length equals 15 residues. The CDR3 nucleotides read TGTGCCAGCAGTTCGTCCGGGGGAATGAACACTGAAGCTTTCTTT. Encoded protein: CASSSSGGMNTEAFF.

The chain joins TRBV19 to TRBJ2-5, with 11 bases that match TRBD2. Germline CDR1 and CDR2: LNHDA and SQIVND (reference sequence). Trimming took 1 base from V and 1 from J; bases not matched to a gene: 8. This CDR3 is built from 18 residues. This chain's CDR3 is CASSIVLAGAGSQETQYF. The CDR3 DNA reads TGTGCCAGTAGTATAGTACTAGCGGGGGCCGGGAGCCAAGAGACCCAGTACTTC.

The CDR3 DNA reads as TGCAGTGCGGCCGGGGGCGAGTATCAGCCCCAGCATTTT. The encoded protein is CSAAGGEYQPQHF. V gene TRBV20-1 combines with J gene TRBJ1-5; tentatively, D is TRBD1 (6 bases). V was clipped by 6 bases and J by 5 bases, with 14 bases between them. In germline, CDR1 is DFQATT, CDR2 SNEGSKA (reference sequence). There are 13 residues in the CDR3.

Turning to this clonotype: A clone one base away is much larger, so this may be a read error. V gene TRBV14 combines with J gene TRBJ2-5; 9 nucleotides align to TRBD1. CDR1 is SGHDN, CDR2 FVKESK, per germline. The CDR3 length is 15 residues. V lost 1 base, J lost 5 bases, and 5 bases stayed unmatched. In nucleotides, the CDR3 is TGTGCCAGCAGCCAAGGACAGGGGGATCGGGAGACCCAGTACTTC. It encodes CASSQGQGDRETQYF.

This clonotype was recorded a few times. The chain carries TRBV18 and TRBJ2-4, with D possibly being TRBD1 or TRBD2 (5 bases each). This CDR3 has 16 residues. V gave up 2 bases and J gave up 6 bases, with 17 bases separating them. Germline V CDR1 and CDR2: KGHSH, LQKENI. CDR3 DNA sequence: TGTGCCAGCTCACCATTCAGAGGGGATTTCGGAAACATTCAGTACTTC. This translates into CASSPFRGDFGNIQYF.

The J gene is TRBJ2-1, the V gene TRBV15, with 11 positions matching TRBD1. Germline V CDR1 and CDR2: LNHNV, YYDKDF (reference sequence). The CDR3 length is 14 residues. After removal of 7 bases from V and 5 bases from J, the junction contained 4 bases not matched to a gene. Here the CDR3 reads CATNPGQGDNEQFF. The CDR3 DNA reads TGTGCCACCAACCCGGGACAGGGGGACAATGAGCAGTTCTTC.